The clone carrying this T cell receptor beta chain was seen just once. TCRdb keeps only in-frame clones here, not all; method: immunoSEQ multiplex PCR. Here the sample spans 550,000 to 600,000 clones, around three quarters being singletons. This sample was taken from a study of shared clonotypes between healthy human individuals. Germline CDR1 is LNHDA and CDR2 is SQIVND (reference sequence). The V gene end was trimmed by 7 bases and the J gene end by 5 bases; junction bases not matched to a gene: 7. This CDR3 is 14 amino acids long. This receptor was identified in a woman between 40 and 55 years old in good health. Some clones in this sample may be carry-over from other donors' samples. The chain joins TRBV19 to TRBJ1-5, with 8 bases matching TRBD1. The sequenced material came from PBMCs. The CDR3 nucleotides read TGTGCCAGTACCATAGGGGGACAGGATCAGCCCCAGCATTTT. The encoded protein is CASTIGGQDQPQHF.